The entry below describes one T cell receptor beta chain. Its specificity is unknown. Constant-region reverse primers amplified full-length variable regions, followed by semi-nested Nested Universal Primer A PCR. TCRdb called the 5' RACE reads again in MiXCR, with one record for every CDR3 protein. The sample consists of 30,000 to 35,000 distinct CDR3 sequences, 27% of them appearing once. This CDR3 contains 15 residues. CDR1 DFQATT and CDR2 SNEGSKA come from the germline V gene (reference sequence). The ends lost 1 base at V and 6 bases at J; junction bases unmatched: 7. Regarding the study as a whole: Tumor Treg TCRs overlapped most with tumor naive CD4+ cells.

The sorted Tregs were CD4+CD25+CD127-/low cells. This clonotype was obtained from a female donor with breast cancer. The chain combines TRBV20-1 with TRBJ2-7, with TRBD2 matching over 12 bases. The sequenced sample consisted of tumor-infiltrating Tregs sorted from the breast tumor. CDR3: CSARGSGLAGTEQYF. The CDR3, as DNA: TGCAGTGCTAGAGGGTCCGGACTAGCGGGAACCGAGCAGTACTTC.